The rows below give T cell receptor beta chains drawn from one sample of a study of blood T cell repertoires in COVID-19. Clones were read by immunoSEQ multiplex PCR, and TCRdb kept only the in-frame ones, dropping some. This sample has roughly 82,000 clones, with about 86% found just once. The sample comprised peripheral blood. These receptors originate from a woman aged 60-75 years with acute or convalescent COVID-19. The CDR3 runs from the conserved cysteine through the conserved F or W. Each record gives: J gene, V gene, D gene, clone size, CDR3 DNA, CDR3 protein. A D gene is named only where the DNA matches it firmly. Only part of the rows carry a size: once, few, many, or a class if the clone is expanded.

TRBJ2-3,TRBV5-1,NA,NA,TGCGCCAGCAGCGCCGGGACTTTCGATGGAGATACGCAGTATTTT,CASSAGTFDGDTQYF
TRBJ2-1,TRBV29-1,NA,NA,TGCAGCCCCCGTCGGGGGAATGAGCAGTTCTTC,CSPRRGNEQFF
TRBJ1-2,TRBV6-1,NA,NA,TGTGCCAGCAGTGAAGCGCAAGGTAACAGCTATGGCTACACCTTC,CASSEAQGNSYGYTF
TRBJ2-3,TRBV7-8,NA,NA,TGTGCCAGCAGCTTAGACTCCCACACAGATACGCAGTATTTT,CASSLDSHTDTQYF
TRBJ2-2,TRBV25-1,NA,NA,TGTGCCAGCAGTAGAGGATCGAACACCGGGGAGCTGTTTTTT,CASSRGSNTGELFF
TRBJ2-5,TRBV2,NA,few,TGTGCCAGCACAACATTGCCGGAGACCCAGTACTTC,CASTTLPETQYF
TRBJ1-1,TRBV11-3,NA,NA,TGTGCCAGCAGCTTAGATGCAGTTGCCGAAGCTTTCTTT,CASSLDAVAEAFF
TRBJ1-1,TRBV7-9,NA,NA,TGTGCCAGCAGCACCGGGACTGTGAACACTGAAGCTTTCTTT,CASSTGTVNTEAFF
TRBJ2-5,TRBV4-3,NA,large,TGCGCCAGCAGCCAAGAAGTGCTGGCAGGGGCCTACTCCGGGACCCAGTACTTC,CASSQEVLAGAYSGTQYF
TRBJ2-7,TRBV11-3,TRBD1,NA,TGTGCCAGCATGCTGACAGGGGGCTACGAGCAGTACTTC,CASMLTGGYEQYF
TRBJ1-5,TRBV3-1/TRBV3-2,NA,NA,TGTGCCAGCAGCCTGGACGGGACTTATCAGCCCCAGCATTTT,CASSLDGTYQPQHF
TRBJ1-1,TRBV21-1,NA,NA,TGTGCCAGCAGCAAAGGGGGGTCGGGGGGTGTCCACACTGTGAACACTGAAGCTTTCTTT,CASSKGGSGGVHTVNTEAFF
TRBJ2-1,TRBV10-2,TRBD2,NA,TGCGCCAGCAGTGACGGGCTAGCGGGAGCAGATGAGCAGTTCTTC,CASSDGLAGADEQFF
TRBJ1-6,TRBV30,NA,NA,TGTGCCTGGACTTTAGGGGGGGCGAGCTCCTATAATTCACCCCTCCACTTT,CAWTLGGASSYNSPLHF
TRBJ2-1,TRBV6-2/TRBV6-3,TRBD2,NA,TGTGCCAGCAGTCCGGGCGGGGGGTTGAATGAGCAGTTCTTC,CASSPGGGLNEQFF
TRBJ2-1,TRBV20-1,TRBD1,NA,TGCAGTGCAAAGGGACAGGTGCAGTTCTTC,CSAKGQVQFF
TRBJ2-3,TRBV7-2,TRBD2,NA,TGTGCCAGCAGCTCACTAGCGGGGTTCAGCACAGATACGCAGTATTTT,CASSSLAGFSTDTQYF
TRBJ1-2,TRBV5-6,TRBD1,NA,TGTGCCAGCAGCTTGCTGGACAGGGGAGGGGTCAACTATGGCTACACCTTC,CASSLLDRGGVNYGYTF
TRBJ1-1,TRBV10-3,NA,few,TGTGCCATCAGTGCACGGACATTGAACACTGAAGCTTTCTTT,CAISARTLNTEAFF
TRBJ2-7,TRBV11-3,NA,once,TGTGCCAGCAGCTTACCAGAAGGGGCCGTTTTTGGTTACGAGCAGTACTTC,CASSLPEGAVFGYEQYF
TRBJ1-1,TRBV11-3,NA,NA,TGTGCCAGCAGCTTAGGCTCGGGTATGGACACTGAAGCTTTCTTT,CASSLGSGMDTEAFF
TRBJ1-1,TRBV12-3/TRBV12-4,NA,NA,TGTGCCAGCAGTCTGAGACCGGGCACTGAAGCTTTCTTT,CASSLRPGTEAFF
TRBJ2-1,TRBV27,TRBD2,NA,TGTGCCAGCAGCGGACTAGCGGGAGCCGACAATGAGCAGTTCTTC,CASSGLAGADNEQFF
TRBJ2-7,TRBV7-2,NA,NA,TGTGCCAGCAGCTTAGTTCGAGCCCCCGAGCAGTACTTC,CASSLVRAPEQYF
TRBJ2-1,TRBV19,TRBD2,NA,TGTGCCAGTACTTCAGCGGGGGTCCTTAAGGAGCAGTTCTTC,CASTSAGVLKEQFF
TRBJ2-7,TRBV27,TRBD2,NA,TGTGCCAGCAGTTTACAGTCGGCGGGAGGGCCCGGGGAGCAGTACTTC,CASSLQSAGGPGEQYF
TRBJ2-5,TRBV6-1,TRBD2,NA,TGTGCCAGCAGTGAAGGACTAGCACAAGGAGAGACCCAGTACTTC,CASSEGLAQGETQYF
TRBJ2-1,TRBV5-6,NA,few,TGTGCCAGCAGCTTGGGACCAGGATACAATGAGCAGTTCTTC,CASSLGPGYNEQFF
TRBJ2-3,TRBV5-6,TRBD1,NA,TGTGCCAGCAGCTACTTTTCGACAGGGGGAGATACGCAGTATTTT,CASSYFSTGGDTQYF
TRBJ1-4,TRBV10-2,NA,NA,TGCGCCAGCAGTGGCGGGTATGAAAAACTGTTTTTT,CASSGGYEKLFF
TRBJ2-7,TRBV11-1,NA,NA,TGTGCCAGCAGCTTCAGGACTGGGAGTGACGAGCAGTACTTC,CASSFRTGSDEQYF
TRBJ1-1,TRBV10-1,NA,NA,TGCGCCAGCAGCCGCGGACAGTCGAACACTGAAGCTTTCTTT,CASSRGQSNTEAFF
TRBJ1-1,TRBV18,TRBD1,NA,TGTGCCAGCTCACCCGTCGGACAGGGGTACTTCACTGAAGCTTTCTTT,CASSPVGQGYFTEAFF
TRBJ1-2,TRBV19,NA,few,TGTGCCAGTGGCCCGCCGTTGTATGGCTACACCTTC,CASGPPLYGYTF
TRBJ1-1,TRBV7-8,TRBD1,NA,TGTGCCAGCACCCTCCAAGGACAGGGGATTACTGAAGCTTTCTTT,CASTLQGQGITEAFF
TRBJ1-2,TRBV3-1/TRBV3-2,NA,NA,TGTGCCAGCAGCCAAGATACAGGACGAACCTATGGCTACACCTTC,CASSQDTGRTYGYTF
TRBJ1-4,TRBV2,TRBD1,NA,TGTGCCAGCGATCCAGGGGGGACAGGGACTGAAAAACTGTTTTTT,CASDPGGTGTEKLFF
TRBJ1-5,TRBV5-1,NA,once,TGCGCCAGCAGCTTGGCGGGGGTGGGCAATCAGCCCCAGCATTTT,CASSLAGVGNQPQHF
TRBJ2-4,TRBV19,NA,NA,TGTGCCAGTAGTATAGGTGACCCAGGGAACATTCAGTACTTC,CASSIGDPGNIQYF
TRBJ2-5,TRBV5-4,TRBD1,NA,TGTGCCAGCAGCAGCCCGACAGGGGGAGAGACCCAGTACTTC,CASSSPTGGETQYF
TRBJ1-3,TRBV19,TRBD1,NA,TGTGCCAGTAGTATCGTGGGGACAGGGGCTAGCTCTGGAAACACCATATATTTT,CASSIVGTGASSGNTIYF
TRBJ2-7,TRBV19,NA,NA,TGTGCCAGTAGTCAGGGCGTTACCTACGAGCAGTACTTC,CASSQGVTYEQYF
TRBJ1-5,TRBV7-2,NA,NA,TGTGCCAGCAGTTCAACGGGTGTGGTTCAGCCCCAGCATTTT,CASSSTGVVQPQHF
TRBJ2-1,TRBV10-3,NA,NA,TGTGCCATCAGTGAGCCAGAGCGGAGATCCAATGAGCAGTTCTTC,CAISEPERRSNEQFF
TRBJ2-7,TRBV7-2,TRBD2,NA,TGTGCCAGCAGCTTCACTAGCGGCTACGAGCAGTACTTC,CASSFTSGYEQYF